A selection of T cell receptor beta chains follows, all from one sample in a study of blood T cell repertoires in COVID-19. Repertoires were generated with immunoSEQ multiplex PCR, while TCRdb's copy carries only in-frame clones and drops some. The table includes over 150,000 clones, roughly nine tenths detected once. The sequenced sample was peripheral blood. The origin of the receptors is a man in his forties or fifties with acute or convalescent COVID-19. Both conserved end residues are part of each CDR3. The order of the fields is D gene, clone size, V gene, J gene, CDR3 protein, CDR3 DNA. The D gene is left open where the match is weak. Expanded clones get a size class; other rows say once, few or many, or leave the size out.

d_gene: -
abundance: -
v_gene: TRBV3-1/TRBV3-2
j_gene: TRBJ2-2
CDR3aa: CASSQEGNTGELFF
CDR3nt: TGTGCCAGCAGCCAGGAGGGGAACACCGGGGAGCTGTTTTTT

d_gene: -
abundance: -
v_gene: TRBV6-5
j_gene: TRBJ1-2
CDR3aa: CASILPGSGNYGYTF
CDR3nt: TGTGCCAGCATCCTGCCGGGGAGCGGAAACTATGGCTACACCTTC

d_gene: -
abundance: -
v_gene: TRBV18
j_gene: TRBJ1-5
CDR3aa: CASSPPGTSRGREQPQHF
CDR3nt: TGTGCCAGCTCACCACCGGGGACAAGCCGGGGGCGGGAGCAGCCCCAGCATTTT

d_gene: -
abundance: -
v_gene: TRBV4-1
j_gene: TRBJ2-2
CDR3aa: CASSQIRDTNTGELFF
CDR3nt: TGCGCCAGCAGCCAGATTCGGGACACGAACACCGGGGAGCTGTTTTTT

d_gene: -
abundance: -
v_gene: TRBV19
j_gene: TRBJ2-1
CDR3aa: CASQFRNEQFF
CDR3nt: TGTGCGAGTCAGTTTCGCAATGAGCAGTTCTTC

d_gene: -
abundance: -
v_gene: TRBV7-2
j_gene: TRBJ2-7
CDR3aa: CASSLTGSYGEQYF
CDR3nt: TGTGCCAGCAGCCTTACAGGGTCTTACGGCGAGCAGTACTTC

d_gene: TRBD1
abundance: -
v_gene: TRBV11-2
j_gene: TRBJ1-2
CDR3aa: CASSLASGTGLGGYTF
CDR3nt: TGTGCCAGCAGCTTGGCTTCCGGGACAGGCTTGGGAGGCTACACCTTC

d_gene: -
abundance: once
v_gene: TRBV4-1
j_gene: TRBJ1-2
CDR3aa: CASSTRVLGYGYTF
CDR3nt: TGCGCCAGCAGCACGAGGGTCTTGGGCTATGGCTACACCTTC

d_gene: TRBD1
abundance: few
v_gene: TRBV18
j_gene: TRBJ2-2
CDR3aa: CASSIRQGDVTGELFF
CDR3nt: TGTGCCAGCTCAATTCGACAGGGGGATGTAACCGGGGAGCTGTTTTTT

d_gene: -
abundance: -
v_gene: TRBV11-2
j_gene: TRBJ1-1
CDR3aa: CASSYLNTEAFF
CDR3nt: TGTGCCAGCAGCTATCTTAACACTGAAGCTTTCTTT

d_gene: TRBD1
abundance: -
v_gene: TRBV5-5
j_gene: TRBJ1-1
CDR3aa: CAVGRGQVNTEAFF
CDR3nt: TGTGCCGTTGGACGCGGACAGGTGAACACTGAAGCTTTCTTT

d_gene: TRBD1
abundance: -
v_gene: TRBV7-6
j_gene: TRBJ2-2
CDR3aa: CASSTQGANTGELFF
CDR3nt: TGTGCCAGCAGCACACAGGGGGCGAACACCGGGGAGCTGTTTTTT

d_gene: TRBD2
abundance: few
v_gene: TRBV4-1
j_gene: TRBJ2-7
CDR3aa: CASSQDFSGRAGQYF
CDR3nt: TGCGCCAGCAGCCAGGACTTCAGCGGGAGGGCCGGGCAGTACTTC

d_gene: -
abundance: -
v_gene: TRBV10-3
j_gene: TRBJ1-2
CDR3aa: CAISERGGISNYGYTF
CDR3nt: TGTGCCATCAGTGAACGGGGAGGGATTTCTAACTATGGCTACACCTTC

d_gene: -
abundance: -
v_gene: TRBV28
j_gene: TRBJ1-5
CDR3aa: CASLATSQQPQHF
CDR3nt: TGTGCCAGTCTGGCGACAAGCCAGCAGCCCCAGCATTTT

d_gene: -
abundance: -
v_gene: TRBV7-9
j_gene: TRBJ1-1
CDR3aa: CASSLATENTEAFF
CDR3nt: TGTGCCAGCAGCTTAGCGACAGAGAACACTGAAGCTTTCTTT

d_gene: -
abundance: -
v_gene: TRBV10-2
j_gene: TRBJ2-2
CDR3aa: CASHPDQYTGELFF
CDR3nt: TGCGCCAGCCACCCAGATCAATACACCGGGGAGCTGTTTTTT

d_gene: -
abundance: -
v_gene: TRBV7-2
j_gene: TRBJ1-4
CDR3aa: CASSLKPTTNEKLFF
CDR3nt: TGTGCCAGCAGCCTAAAACCTACAACTAATGAAAAACTGTTTTTT

d_gene: -
abundance: -
v_gene: TRBV4-3
j_gene: TRBJ1-5
CDR3aa: CASSQDIRGYNQPQHF
CDR3nt: TGCGCCAGCAGCCAAGATATTCGGGGTTACAATCAGCCCCAGCATTTT

d_gene: -
abundance: -
v_gene: TRBV2
j_gene: TRBJ1-1
CDR3aa: CAKGHMNTEAFF
CDR3nt: TGTGCCAAGGGACATATGAACACTGAAGCTTTCTTT

d_gene: -
abundance: -
v_gene: TRBV5-4
j_gene: TRBJ2-5
CDR3aa: CASSLTAREETQYF
CDR3nt: TGTGCCAGCAGCTTGACAGCCCGAGAAGAGACCCAGTACTTC

d_gene: -
abundance: -
v_gene: TRBV4-3
j_gene: TRBJ1-6
CDR3aa: CASSQGLGQGNSPLHF
CDR3nt: TGCGCCAGCAGCCAAGGATTGGGGCAGGGTAATTCACCCCTCCACTTT

d_gene: TRBD2
abundance: -
v_gene: TRBV9
j_gene: TRBJ2-3
CDR3aa: CASSVQWLAGADTQYF
CDR3nt: TGTGCCAGCAGCGTGCAGTGGCTAGCGGGGGCAGATACGCAGTATTTT

d_gene: -
abundance: -
v_gene: TRBV5-5
j_gene: TRBJ1-1
CDR3aa: CASSLRTMNTEAFF
CDR3nt: TGTGCCAGCAGCCTGAGGACAATGAACACTGAAGCTTTCTTT

d_gene: TRBD1
abundance: -
v_gene: TRBV7-2
j_gene: TRBJ1-6
CDR3aa: CASSWTRDRSSPLHF
CDR3nt: TGTGCCAGCAGCTGGACCAGGGACAGATCTTCACCCCTCCACTTT

d_gene: -
abundance: -
v_gene: TRBV19
j_gene: TRBJ1-2
CDR3aa: CASSPRTDNYGYTF
CDR3nt: TGTGCCAGTAGTCCCCGGACAGATAACTATGGCTACACCTTC

d_gene: TRBD1
abundance: -
v_gene: TRBV7-7
j_gene: TRBJ2-3
CDR3aa: CASSLGQGAGTDTQYF
CDR3nt: TGTGCCAGCAGCTTAGGGCAGGGGGCGGGCACAGATACGCAGTATTTT

d_gene: -
abundance: -
v_gene: TRBV7-8
j_gene: TRBJ1-4
CDR3aa: CASSPEVVWTNEKLFF
CDR3nt: TGTGCCAGCAGCCCAGAGGTGGTGTGGACTAATGAAAAACTGTTTTTT

d_gene: TRBD1
abundance: -
v_gene: TRBV6-5
j_gene: TRBJ2-2
CDR3aa: CASSWTGGTGELFF
CDR3nt: TGTGCCAGCAGTTGGACAGGGGGAACCGGGGAGCTGTTTTTT

d_gene: -
abundance: -
v_gene: TRBV9
j_gene: TRBJ2-5
CDR3aa: CASSVGSIETQYF
CDR3nt: TGTGCCAGCAGCGTAGGTTCTATAGAGACCCAGTACTTC

d_gene: TRBD1
abundance: -
v_gene: TRBV5-1
j_gene: TRBJ2-7
CDR3aa: CASSLFQGDGEQYF
CDR3nt: TGCGCCAGCAGCTTGTTCCAGGGGGATGGCGAGCAGTACTTC

d_gene: TRBD2
abundance: -
v_gene: TRBV9
j_gene: TRBJ2-1
CDR3aa: CASSTRSGGPYNEQFF
CDR3nt: TGTGCCAGCAGCACTAGAAGCGGGGGCCCTTACAATGAGCAGTTCTTC

d_gene: -
abundance: -
v_gene: TRBV7-6
j_gene: TRBJ2-7
CDR3aa: CASSLDSPYEQYF
CDR3nt: TGTGCCAGCAGCTTGGACAGCCCCTACGAGCAGTACTTC

d_gene: -
abundance: -
v_gene: TRBV29-1
j_gene: TRBJ2-5
CDR3aa: CSVGAVQETQYF
CDR3nt: TGCAGCGTTGGGGCAGTACAAGAGACCCAGTACTTC

d_gene: -
abundance: -
v_gene: TRBV19
j_gene: TRBJ1-1
CDR3aa: CASKRGRETEAFF
CDR3nt: TGTGCCAGTAAGCGGGGGAGGGAGACTGAAGCTTTCTTT

d_gene: TRBD2
abundance: -
v_gene: TRBV9
j_gene: TRBJ2-3
CDR3aa: CASSTGLAGYTQYF
CDR3nt: TGTGCCAGCAGCACCGGACTAGCGGGTTATACGCAGTATTTT

d_gene: -
abundance: -
v_gene: TRBV20-1
j_gene: TRBJ1-3
CDR3aa: CSVGSGNTIYF
CDR3nt: TGCAGTGTCGGCTCTGGAAACACCATATATTTT

d_gene: -
abundance: -
v_gene: TRBV7-2
j_gene: TRBJ1-2
CDR3aa: CASSLGAGHLYGYTF
CDR3nt: TGTGCCAGCAGCTTAGGTGCAGGGCATCTCTATGGCTACACCTTC

d_gene: -
abundance: -
v_gene: TRBV10-1
j_gene: TRBJ2-1
CDR3aa: CASTSLVGAAYNEQFF
CDR3nt: TGCGCCAGCACTTCACTCGTAGGGGCGGCCTACAATGAGCAGTTCTTC

d_gene: TRBD1
abundance: -
v_gene: TRBV28
j_gene: TRBJ2-2
CDR3aa: CASSPGTVNTGELFF
CDR3nt: TGTGCCAGCAGCCCCGGGACAGTGAACACCGGGGAGCTGTTTTTT

d_gene: TRBD1
abundance: -
v_gene: TRBV28
j_gene: TRBJ2-5
CDR3aa: CASSSGQDRGTQYF
CDR3nt: TGTGCCAGCAGTTCCGGACAGGACAGGGGGACCCAGTACTTC